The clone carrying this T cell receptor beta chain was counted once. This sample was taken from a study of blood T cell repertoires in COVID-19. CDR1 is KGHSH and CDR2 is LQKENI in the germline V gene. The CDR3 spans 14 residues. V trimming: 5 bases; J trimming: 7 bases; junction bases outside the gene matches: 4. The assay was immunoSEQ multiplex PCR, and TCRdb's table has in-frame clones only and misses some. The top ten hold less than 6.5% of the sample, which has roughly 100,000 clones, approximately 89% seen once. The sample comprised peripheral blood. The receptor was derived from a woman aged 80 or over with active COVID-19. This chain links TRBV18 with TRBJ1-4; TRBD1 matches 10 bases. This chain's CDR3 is CASSRTGGIEKLFF. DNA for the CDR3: TGTGCCAGCTCAAGGACAGGGGGAATTGAAAAACTGTTTTTT.